This T cell receptor (beta chain) was sequenced during a study of cytotoxic CD8 clonotypes in ibrutinib-treated CLL. Study context: After a median about eleven months on treatment (6 to 36), response samples were drawn.

Produced via immunoSEQ multiplex PCR; TCRdb's table is partial and in-frame only. The table lists tens of thousands of clones, just over 65% of them singletons. CDR1 is MNHEY and CDR2 is SMNVEV in the germline V gene (reference sequence). V lost 6 bases to trimming and J lost 0 bases, with 9 bases between them. The CDR3 has 14 amino acids. Sequences were derived from PBMCs, sampled after 24 months of ibrutinib treatment. The chain has TRBV27 and TRBJ1-5; D ambiguous. This receptor was identified in a human donor with chronic lymphocytic leukemia. The CDR3 nucleotides read TGTGCCAGCAGCCGTGCGGTTAGCAATCAGCCCCAGCATTTT. Residues: CASSRAVSNQPQHF.